A single sample gave rise to the 28 T cell receptor beta chains below, sequenced in a study of blood T cells in healthy people across ages. Combining a sample-barcoded 5' primer with a J-beta primer mix, a second PCR ran for roughly 7 to 11 cycles. TCRdb fed the 5' RACE reads into MiXCR, producing one record per CDR3 protein. The table shows roughly 1,700,000 distinct CDR3 sequences, with over 25% occurring only once. The sequenced material came from blood. These TCRs come from a woman in her twenties or thirties in good health.

A few counts support this clonotype. This chain uses TRBV6-2 or TRBV6-3 with TRBJ1-5; D is perhaps TRBD1 (5 bases). The V end lost 7 bases, the J end lost 1 base, and 14 bases lay between the germline ends. The CDR3 covers 15 residues. Per germline, CDR1 MNHEY and CDR2 SVGEGT. CDR3 loop: CASTGTQVSNQPQHF. CDR3 sequence (DNA): TGTGCCAGCACTGGGACCCAGGTGAGCAATCAGCCCCAGCATTTT.

There are many counts of this clonotype. The chain is built from TRBV5-1 and TRBJ1-2; D unresolved. The germline V gene has CDR1 SGHRS and CDR2 YFSETQ. The CDR3 is made up of 12 amino acids. V gave up 4 bases and J gave up 4 bases, with 8 bases separating them. Here the CDR3 reads CASSPDFYGYTF. The CDR3 DNA reads as TGCGCCAGCAGCCCAGACTTCTATGGCTACACCTTC.

Regarding this clonotype: Since a much larger clone is just one base distant, this may be a read error. The chain has TRBV6-5 and TRBJ2-7; 8 positions match TRBD2. CDR1 is MNHEY, CDR2 SVGAGI, per germline. The CDR3 consists of 14 residues. V dropped 8 bases and J dropped 1; count of bases not matched to a gene: 7. CDR3 amino acids: CASGRGGRSYEQYF. In DNA form, the CDR3 reads TGTGCCAGCGGCCGGGGGGGAAGGTCCTACGAGCAGTACTTC.

This clonotype has just a few counts. V gene TRBV18 combines with J gene TRBJ2-7, with 8 bases identical to TRBD1. Trimming removed 5 bases from V and 0 bases from J; junction bases left unmatched: 3. The CDR3 spans 14 residues. Per germline, CDR1 KGHSH and CDR2 LQKENI. CDR3 sequence reads: CASSSGQASYEQYF. The CDR3, as DNA: TGTGCCAGCTCATCGGGACAGGCCTCCTACGAGCAGTACTTC.

The chain links TRBV20-1 to TRBJ2-7; D is unresolved. The DNA end lines up better with TRBJ2-1; the J call may be wrong. CDR1 is DFQATT and CDR2 is SNEGSKA in the germline V gene (reference sequence). The CDR3 length is 12 residues. The CDR3 region is CSARPGSYEQFF. The CDR3 DNA sequence: TGCAGTGCTAGACCAGGATCCTACGAGCAGTTCTTC.

Only a few counts were recorded for this clonotype. The V and J genes are TRBV5-5 and TRBJ2-5, with D perhaps matching TRBD2 (5 bases). This CDR3 contains 14 residues. V was cut by 5 bases and J by 5 bases, with 16 bases left in between. CDR1 is SGHKS, CDR2 YYEKEE, per germline (reference sequence). CDR3 DNA: TGTGCCAGCAGTATTGGACCCAGGAGGGAGACCCAGTACTTC. Encoded protein: CASSIGPRRETQYF.

This clonotype has at least ten counts. The chain is built from TRBV5-1 and TRBJ2-7; D unresolved. The CDR3 runs to 13 residues. Deletions cut 3 bases from V and 3 bases from J, with 10 bases between. Per germline, CDR1 SGHRS and CDR2 YFSETQ. CDR3 in DNA: TGCGCCAGCAGCTGGTCAGCGAACTACGAGCAGTACTTC. Protein: CASSWSANYEQYF.

This clonotype was seen ten or more times. DNA of the CDR3: TGCAGCGTTGAAGGTACTAGCGGGAGTTTACATTCCTACGAGCAGTACTTC. The encoded protein is CSVEGTSGSLHSYEQYF. The chain uses TRBV29-1 and TRBJ2-7; 11 bases are a match to TRBD2. J gave up 1 base and V 1 base, and 9 bases lay outside the gene matches. CDR1 SQVTM and CDR2 ANQGSEA come from the germline V gene. This CDR3 region has 17 residues.

This clonotype was counted a few times. With a much larger clone just one base away, this may be a read error. The chain combines TRBV9 with TRBJ2-7; no reliable D call. The CDR3 consists of 14 residues. The germline CDR1 and CDR2 sequences are SGDLS and YYNGEE. Trimming shortened V by 0 bases and J by 10 bases, and 17 bases separated the two germline ends. The CDR3 protein is CASSVATANGGQYF. CDR3 DNA sequence: TGTGCCAGCAGCGTAGCTACCGCCAACGGTGGTCAGTACTTC.

The J gene is TRBJ1-3, the V gene TRBV28, with D possibly TRBD1 on 5 matching bases. The germline V gene encodes CDR1 MDHEN and CDR2 SYDVKM. The CDR3 has 16 residues. Trimming left V 3 bases short and J 0 bases short, with 12 bases between. The chain's CDR3 is CASSFLEGRSGNTIYF. CDR3 DNA sequence: TGTGCCAGCAGTTTCTTGGAGGGGCGCTCTGGAAACACCATATATTTT.

This clonotype has at least ten counts. The chain carries TRBV9 and TRBJ2-3; D not certain. There are 13 residues in the CDR3. In germline, CDR1 is SGDLS, CDR2 YYNGEE. V was shortened by 0 bases and J by 4 bases, with 6 bases between the two germline ends. The CDR3 reads CASSVVGADTQYF. CDR3 DNA: TGTGCCAGCAGCGTAGTTGGCGCAGATACGCAGTATTTT.

The chain recombines TRBV5-1 with TRBJ1-2; D remains unclear. This CDR3 has 14 amino acids. The V and J ends lost 2 bases and 8 bases respectively, with 16 bases between them. The V gene's germline CDR1 is SGHRS and CDR2 YFSETQ. As DNA, the CDR3 is TGCGCCAGCAGCTTTGGCGAGTCCGACGGGGGCTACACCTTC. Translated, it gives CASSFGESDGGYTF.

The chain combines TRBV2 with TRBJ2-1, with 10 bases lining up with TRBD2. Germline V gene data show CDR1 as SNHLY and CDR2 as FYNNEI. This CDR3 has 14 amino acids. V lost 1 base to trimming and J lost 11 bases; unmatched junction nucleotides: 5. CDR3 sequence: CASSEGVSGGQQFF. The CDR3 region has the DNA TGTGCCAGCAGTGAAGGGGTTAGCGGGGGGCAGCAGTTCTTC.

The table lists this clonotype with many counts. This chain links TRBV6-5 with TRBJ2-4; tentative D call: TRBD2 (6 bases). This CDR3 has 14 amino acids. The germline CDR1 and CDR2 sequences are MNHEY and SVGAGI. V lost 9 bases to trimming and J lost 0 bases, with 12 bases between them. The CDR3 loop is CASSRAGAKNIQYF. CDR3 coding DNA: TGTGCCAGTTCGAGAGCGGGAGCCAAAAACATTCAGTACTTC.

The sample holds many counts of this clonotype. The V call is TRBV28, the J call TRBJ1-5; tentative D call: TRBD1 (5 bases). V was cut by 6 bases and J by 0 bases, with 12 bases left in between. The CDR3 totals 15 residues. Germline V gene sequence: CDR1 MDHEN, CDR2 SYDVKM. The CDR3 region has the DNA TGTGCCAGCAGCCGGGACGGGGATAGCAATCAGCCCCAGCATTTT. Translating gives CASSRDGDSNQPQHF.

This clonotype was detected ten times or more. CDR3 in DNA: TGCAGCGTTGCCGGGACTAGCGGCTCCGAGCAGTACTTC. Amino acid sequence: CSVAGTSGSEQYF. This chain joins TRBV29-1 and TRBJ2-7; TRBD2 matches at 11 bases. CDR3 length: 13 amino acids. Per germline, CDR1 SQVTM and CDR2 ANQGSEA. J was trimmed by 6 bases and V by 4 bases; bases with no gene match: 5.

The genes are TRBV6-5 and TRBJ2-7; possible D gene TRBD2, 6 bases. The CDR3 is 14 residues long. V lost 9 bases to trimming and J lost 7 bases, with 22 bases between them. Per germline, CDR1 MNHEY and CDR2 SVGAGI. CDR3 in DNA: TGTGCCAGTTTAGGGAGGCCGTCCTACAATGAGCAGTACTTC. It is translated as CASLGRPSYNEQYF.

On this clonotype itself: This clone may be a read error of a much larger clone one base away. This chain links TRBV27 with TRBJ2-7; possible D gene TRBD2, 5 bases. Germline CDR1 is MNHEY and CDR2 is SMNVEV (reference sequence). The CDR3 covers 15 residues. The germline V and J ends were trimmed by 5 bases and 4 bases, with 18 bases remaining between them. In nucleotides, the CDR3 is TGTGCCAGCAGTACAACCGGGATAGTTCCTTACGAGCAGTACTTC. As protein: CASSTTGIVPYEQYF.

This clonotype was counted only a few times. The rearrangement joins TRBV5-1 to TRBJ2-5, with D perhaps matching TRBD2 (5 bases). The V gene lost 0 bases and the J gene lost 2 bases, with 11 bases spanning the gap. The germline V gene has CDR1 SGHRS and CDR2 YFSETQ. CDR3 length equals 15 residues. The CDR3 sequence is CASSLVSDYQETQYF. The CDR3 DNA sequence: TGCGCCAGCAGCTTGGTCTCTGACTATCAAGAGACCCAGTACTTC.

For this clonotype: The junction departs from the called germline gene at one end, perhaps through a read error. The CDR3 loop reads CASSATTGSGERFF. CDR3 coding DNA: TGTGCCAGCAGCGCTACGACAGGGTCCGGGGAGCGGTTTTTT. The chain has TRBV11-2 and TRBJ2-2, with 7 nucleotides matching TRBD1. The CDR3 is 14 residues long. Looked up from germline, CDR1 is SGHAT and CDR2 is FQNNGV.

The V gene is TRBV11-2, the J gene TRBJ2-2; weak D call: TRBD2 (6 bases). This CDR3 is 14 amino acids long. V gave up 4 bases and J gave up 5 bases, with 11 bases separating them. The germline V gene has CDR1 SGHAT and CDR2 FQNNGV. Here the CDR3 reads CASSSGLLTGELFF. The CDR3 bases are TGTGCCAGCAGCTCGGGACTTCTTACCGGGGAGCTGTTTTTT.

This chain joins TRBV15 and TRBJ2-3; 10 bases agree with TRBD2. This CDR3 is 17 amino acids long. Germline V lookup: CDR1 LNHNV, CDR2 YYDKDF (reference sequence). V gave up 6 bases and J gave up 3 bases; unmatched junction bases: 12. CDR3 in amino acids: CATSPTGSSGRTDTQYF. In DNA form, the CDR3 reads TGTGCCACCAGTCCGACAGGTTCTAGCGGGAGAACAGATACGCAGTATTTT.

In its sample, this clonotype was seen a few times. The V call is TRBV20-1, the J call TRBJ2-3; D not resolved. V was trimmed by 3 bases and J by 5 bases, leaving 18 bases between them. Per germline, CDR1 DFQATT and CDR2 SNEGSKA (reference sequence). The CDR3 has 15 amino acids. The CDR3 region is CSASDARSPLDTQYF. In DNA, the CDR3 is TGCAGTGCTAGCGACGCCCGCAGTCCATTAGATACGCAGTATTTT.

The V call is TRBV7-9, the J call TRBJ2-1; D is possibly TRBD1 or TRBD2 (5 bases each). The CDR3 totals 18 residues. The germline V and J ends were trimmed by 5 bases and 0 bases, with 20 bases remaining between them. Germline-derived CDR1 and CDR2 are SEHNR and FQNEAQ (reference sequence). The CDR3 loop reads CASSIRSGRMSSYNEQFF. Here the CDR3 DNA reads TGTGCCAGCAGCATCCGGTCGGGACGAATGAGCTCCTACAATGAGCAGTTCTTC. The whole variable domain, remainder taken from reference TRBV7-9 and TRBJ2-1, is DTGVSQNPRHKITKRGQNVTFRCDPISEHNRLYWYRQTLGQGPEFLTYFQNEAQLEKSRLLSDRFSAERPKGSFSTLEIQRTEQGDSAMYLCASSIRSGRMSSYNEQFFGPGTRLTVL.

The chain uses TRBV12-3 or TRBV12-4 and TRBJ1-6, with unresolved D. The CDR3 spans 13 residues. Trimming pared 2 bases from V and 6 bases from J, leaving 5 bases between. Here the CDR3 DNA reads TGTGCCAGCAGTTTAAGGAGTAATTCACCCCTCCACTTT. Protein sequence: CASSLRSNSPLHF.

This clonotype came up many times. The chain has TRBV7-9 and TRBJ2-5; D is perhaps TRBD1 or TRBD2 (6 bases each). The V end was cut by 5 bases, the J end by 1 base, with 11 bases between. CDR3 length: 14 residues. The germline V gene has CDR1 SEHNR and CDR2 FQNEAQ (reference sequence). The CDR3 DNA follows: TGTGCCAGCAGCCCCCGGGGGCTCCAAGAGACCCAGTACTTC. Its translation is CASSPRGLQETQYF.

This clonotype was detected ten times or more. CDR3 sequence (DNA): TGCAGCGTTGGGACAGGGGGGTCCTACGAGCAGTACTTC. This sequence encodes CSVGTGGSYEQYF. The rearrangement uses TRBV29-1 and TRBJ2-7, with 10 positions matching TRBD1. V lost 4 bases to trimming and J lost 1 base; unmatched junction nucleotides: 1. Per germline, CDR1 SQVTM and CDR2 ANQGSEA. This CDR3 spans 13 amino acids.

Only a few counts were recorded for this clonotype. This sequence joins TRBV24-1 and TRBJ1-1; D is uncertain. This CDR3 has 12 residues. Looked up from germline, CDR1 is KGHDR and CDR2 is SFDVKD. V was cut by 4 bases and J by 4 bases, with 6 bases left in between. The CDR3 here is CATSDSSTEAFF. The CDR3 bases are TGTGCCACCAGTGACTCCTCCACTGAAGCTTTCTTT.